There are many counts of the clone carrying this T cell receptor beta chain. The data were taken from a study of T cell responses to AZD1222 COVID-19 vaccine. Method: immunoSEQ multiplex PCR; TCRdb's copy keeps in-frame clones and lacks some. The data contain roughly 150,000 clones, about four fifths of them singletons. This CDR3 has 13 residues. The V gene's germline CDR1 is LNHDA and CDR2 SQIVND (reference sequence). Trimming removed 4 bases from V and 4 bases from J, with 11 bases in between. This sequence originates from an adult in good health. Sequencing used peripheral blood, obtained on day 0 of AZD1222 vaccination. V gene TRBV19 combines with J gene TRBJ2-7, with D possibly matching TRBD1 (5 bases). In nucleotides, the CDR3 is TGTGCCAGTAGTAATGGGGCAGGGTACGAGCAGTACTTC. Protein sequence: CASSNGAGYEQYF.